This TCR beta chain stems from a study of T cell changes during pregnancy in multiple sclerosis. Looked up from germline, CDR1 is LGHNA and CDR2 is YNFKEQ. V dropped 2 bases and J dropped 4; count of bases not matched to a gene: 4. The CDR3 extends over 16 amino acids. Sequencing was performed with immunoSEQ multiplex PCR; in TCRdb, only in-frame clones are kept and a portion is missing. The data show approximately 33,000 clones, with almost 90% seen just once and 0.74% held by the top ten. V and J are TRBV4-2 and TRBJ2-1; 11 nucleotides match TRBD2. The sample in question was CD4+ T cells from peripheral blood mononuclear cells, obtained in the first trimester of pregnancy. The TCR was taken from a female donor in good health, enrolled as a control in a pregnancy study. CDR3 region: CASSQTTSGEYNEQFF. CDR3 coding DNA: TGTGCCAGCAGCCAAACGACTAGCGGGGAGTACAATGAGCAGTTCTTC.